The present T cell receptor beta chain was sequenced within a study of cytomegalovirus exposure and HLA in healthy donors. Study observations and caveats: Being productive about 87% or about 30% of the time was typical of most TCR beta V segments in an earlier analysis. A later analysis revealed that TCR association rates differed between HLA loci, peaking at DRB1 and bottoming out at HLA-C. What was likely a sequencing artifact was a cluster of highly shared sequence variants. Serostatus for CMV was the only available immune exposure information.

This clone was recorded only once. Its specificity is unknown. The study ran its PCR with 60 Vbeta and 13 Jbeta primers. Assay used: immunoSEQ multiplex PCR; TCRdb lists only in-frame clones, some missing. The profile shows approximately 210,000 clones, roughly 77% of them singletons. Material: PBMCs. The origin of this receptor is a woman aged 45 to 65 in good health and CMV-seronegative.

CDR3 amino acids: CASSLDTGAAFF. As DNA, the CDR3 is TGTGCCAGCAGCTTAGATACAGGGGCAGCTTTCTTT. This chain links TRBV7-8 with TRBJ1-1; 7 bases are shared with TRBD1. CDR1 is SGHVS and CDR2 is FQNEAQ in the germline V gene. The CDR3 totals 12 residues. V dropped 1 base and J dropped 10; count of bases not matched to a gene: 3.